This T cell receptor (beta chain) was identified in a study of monozygotic twins with inflammatory bowel disease (dated by TCRdb to the late 2010s). Describing the broader study: A total of some 28 monozygotic twin pairs were included in the full study, comprising nine German pairs (four IBD-concordant, five IBD-discordant) and 19 IBD-discordant Danish pairs. The search for disease-associated traits relied mainly on comparing IBD patients with their genetically identical healthy co-twins within discordant pairs. Each individual had, on average, about 151 000 unique TCRalpha sequences and 181 000 unique TCRbeta sequences available for analysis.

An approximately 2.5 ml peripheral blood sample was drawn into PAXgene tubes per donor and stored at -80°C. Without any T cell sorting, total RNA was extracted from whole blood using the PAXgene blood miRNA kit on an automated QIAcube. Peripheral blood from monozygotic twin pairs who were concordant or discordant for inflammatory bowel disease underwent deep TCRalpha and TCRbeta repertoire profiling using unique molecular barcoding. Smoking habits were recorded for all twin pairs, and individuals were classified as current, former or never smokers. The paper as a whole reports these results and caveats: IBD patients had lower TCRbeta repertoire diversity, measured by the inverse Simpson index, than their healthy co-twins. The results gave no support for a single strong signal or clonotype linked to IBD. Repertoire similarity did not differ between concordant and discordant twins, which could be due to limited statistical power. The analysis was unable to tell apart different T cell subtypes. Because patients received different immunosuppressive treatments, the repertoires may have picked up extra background noise and variability between individuals. Compared with healthy twins, IBD patients shared fewer clonotypes with other individuals, and the difference was most pronounced in patients with signs of disease activity.

Taken from the germline V gene (reference sequence), the CDR1 and CDR2 loops are DFQATT and SNEGSKA. CDR3 length: 13 amino acids, cysteine to phenylalanine. The protein alone is recorded here. Points on this clonotype: Its target antigen remains unknown.

Library construction relied on 5' RACE. For each TCR library, roughly 3,600 ng of total RNA was used. cDNA was synthesized with SMARTScribe reverse transcriptase in eight separate reactions per sample. During cDNA synthesis, unique molecular identifiers containing a 6-nucleotide sample barcode were introduced by template switching. TCRalpha and TCRbeta cDNA was amplified in two nested PCRs of approximately 17 and 9 cycles, and bead purification was carried out after each PCR. Before amplification, the cDNA was treated with uracil DNA-glycosylase and purified using the QIAquick PCR purification kit. The second PCR was the step at which Illumina TruSeq-compatible adapters and sample-specific barcodes were added. TapeStation and Qubit were used to check library quality and concentration, and 5 to 5.5 ng of each library was pooled. Sequencing of the pooled libraries was done on an Illumina HiSeq2500 single-index Rapid Run using custom sequencing primers and 2 x 100 bp reads. On the authors' methods: PCR and sequencing errors were corrected by UMI-based consensus assembly using MiGEC version 1.2.6. MiXCR version 2.1.1 handled V(D)J alignment, clonotype assembly and CDR3 extraction. Gene usage, clonotype sharing and MAIT/NKT TCR abundance were normalised by analysing the top 1000, 10 000 and 20 000 clonotypes per sample. Diversity was computed as the inverse Simpson index with the vegan R package after downsampling to 27 000 UMIs. Paired Mann-Whitney U tests on discordant twin pairs were used, with Benjamini-Hochberg multiple-testing correction. TCRdb reprocessed the raw reads; every CDR3 protein sequence is a single record, and DNA is not supplied. Here the V and J calls rest on TCRdb's processing, not on the authors' analysis. Per the sample table, the count is tens of thousands of distinct CDR3 sequences. The top ten clones comprise approximately 5.3% of the sample.

The V gene is TRBV20-1 and the J gene is TRBJ2-7; the D call of TRBD2 rests on TCRdb alone, since no DNA is present to check it. The sequenced material came from blood. The receptor comes from a human donor with ulcerative colitis or Crohn's disease, or a healthy co-twin of an affected twin (not recorded which). The CDR3 is CSIRSGLGGEQYF.